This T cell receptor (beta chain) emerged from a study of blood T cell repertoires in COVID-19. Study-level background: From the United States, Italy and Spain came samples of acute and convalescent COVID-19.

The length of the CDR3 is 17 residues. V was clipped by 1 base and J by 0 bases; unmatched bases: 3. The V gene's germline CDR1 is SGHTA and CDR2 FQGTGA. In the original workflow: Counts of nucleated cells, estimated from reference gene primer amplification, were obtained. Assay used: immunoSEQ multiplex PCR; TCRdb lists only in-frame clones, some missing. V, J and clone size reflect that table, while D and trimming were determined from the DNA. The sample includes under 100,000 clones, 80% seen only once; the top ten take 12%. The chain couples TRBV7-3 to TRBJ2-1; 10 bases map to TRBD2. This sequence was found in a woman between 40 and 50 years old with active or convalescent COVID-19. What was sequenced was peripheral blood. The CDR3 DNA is TGTGCCAGCAGCTTAAGAGCGGGGGGGAGCTCCTACAATGAGCAGTTCTTC. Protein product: CASSLRAGGSSYNEQFF.